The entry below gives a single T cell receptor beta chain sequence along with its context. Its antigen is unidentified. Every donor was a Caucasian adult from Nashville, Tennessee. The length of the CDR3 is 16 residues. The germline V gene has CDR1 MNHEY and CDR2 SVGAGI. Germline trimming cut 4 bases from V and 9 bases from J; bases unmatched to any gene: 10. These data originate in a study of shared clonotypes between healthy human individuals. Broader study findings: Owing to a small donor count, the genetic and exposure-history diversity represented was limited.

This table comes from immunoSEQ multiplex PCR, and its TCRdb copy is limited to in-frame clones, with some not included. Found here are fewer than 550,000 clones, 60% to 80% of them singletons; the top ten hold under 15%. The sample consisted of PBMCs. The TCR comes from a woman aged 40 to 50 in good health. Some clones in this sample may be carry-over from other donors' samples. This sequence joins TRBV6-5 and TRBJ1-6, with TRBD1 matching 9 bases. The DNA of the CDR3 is TGTGCCAGCAGTTCCCAGGACAGGGGTCGTGTTTCACCCCTCCACTTT. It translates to CASSSQDRGRVSPLHF.